This T cell receptor (beta chain) was sequenced for a study of response to subunit inactivated influenza vaccine. TCRdb re-derived calls from the RT-PCR reads in MiXCR, one entry per CDR3 protein. The data contain 280,000 or so distinct CDR3 sequences, roughly a fifth of them singletons. Study observations and caveats: Authors suggested that a seasonal influenza vaccination recruits few new T cells each time.

Germline assignment: CDR1 LGHNA and CDR2 YNFKEQ. The CDR3 loop spans 15 amino acids. V lost 0 bases to trimming and J lost 5 bases, with 11 bases between them. Note on this clonotype: Its cognate antigen is unknown.

Sequenced here: PBMCs from blood, sampled 21 months after vaccination. This sequence was found in a man between 50 and 69 years old who received an inactivated influenza vaccine. The V gene is TRBV4-2, the J gene TRBJ1-5; D remains ambiguous. CDR3 sequence (DNA): TGTGCCAGCAGCCAAGATGGGCATTGGGATCAGCCCCAGCATTTT. Its translation is CASSQDGHWDQPQHF.